This record looks at one T cell receptor beta chain sequence and its context. The data stem from a study of T cell responses to AZD1222 COVID-19 vaccine. This CDR3 spans 15 amino acids. V lost 3 bases, J lost 2 bases, and 0 bases stayed unmatched. CDR1 LGHNA and CDR2 YSLEER come from the germline V gene. Assay used: immunoSEQ multiplex PCR; TCRdb lists only in-frame clones, some missing. The data hold around 130,000 clones, with 85% to 95% observed a single time. The V and J genes are TRBV4-3 and TRBJ2-7; 14 bases agree with TRBD2. The sample in question was peripheral blood, obtained on day 0 of AZD1222 vaccination. The source of this sequence is an adult in good health. CDR3: CASSQGLAGAYEQYF. The CDR3 bases are TGCGCCAGCAGCCAGGGACTAGCGGGAGCCTACGAGCAGTACTTC.